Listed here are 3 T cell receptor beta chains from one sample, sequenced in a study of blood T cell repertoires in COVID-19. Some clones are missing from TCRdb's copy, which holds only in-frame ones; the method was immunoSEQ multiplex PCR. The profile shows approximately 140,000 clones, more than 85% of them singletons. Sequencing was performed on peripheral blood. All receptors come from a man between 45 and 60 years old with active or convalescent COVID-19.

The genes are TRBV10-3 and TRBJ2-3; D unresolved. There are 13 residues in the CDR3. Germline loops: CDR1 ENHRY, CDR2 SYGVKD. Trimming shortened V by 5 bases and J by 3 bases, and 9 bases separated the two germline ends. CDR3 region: CAISPLETDTQYF. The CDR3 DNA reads TGTGCCATCAGTCCTCTAGAAACAGATACGCAGTATTTT.

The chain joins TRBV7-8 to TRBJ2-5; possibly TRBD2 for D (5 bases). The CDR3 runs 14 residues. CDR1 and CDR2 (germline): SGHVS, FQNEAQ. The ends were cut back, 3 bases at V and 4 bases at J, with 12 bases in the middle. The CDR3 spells CASSLGREGETQYF. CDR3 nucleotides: TGTGCCAGCAGCTTGGGCCGCGAGGGAGAGACCCAGTACTTC.

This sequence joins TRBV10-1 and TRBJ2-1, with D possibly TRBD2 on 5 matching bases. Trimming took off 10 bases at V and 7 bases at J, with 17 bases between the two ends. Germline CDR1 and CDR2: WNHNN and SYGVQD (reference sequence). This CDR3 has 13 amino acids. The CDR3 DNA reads TGCGCCACCATGCGAGGGTCTGGAAATGAGCAGTTCTTC. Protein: CATMRGSGNEQFF.